The 7 T cell receptor beta chains presented below share a single source sample, sequenced in a study of CD8+ T cells in alopecia areata. RNA was extracted and reverse transcribed into cDNA as the sequencing template. Profiled with immunoSEQ multiplex PCR; TCRdb holds only in-frame clones, not every one. The sample holds approximately 280,000 clones, about three fifths seen once. As for treatment: oral pan-JAK inhibitor, 5-10 mg twice daily. Sequencing was performed on CD4+ T cells sorted from blood, taken at week 24, from a patient treated with tofacitinib. The origin of the receptors is a human donor with alopecia areata.

This chain connects TRBV7-2 to TRBJ2-1; 8 bases fit TRBD1. This CDR3 spans 15 amino acids. V was pared by 5 bases and J by 7 bases, with 10 bases of the junction left unmatched. CDR1 is SGHTA, CDR2 FQGNSA, per germline. CDR3 protein: CASSRTGGRFNEQFF. For the CDR3, the DNA is TGTGCCAGCAGCCGTACAGGGGGGAGGTTTAATGAGCAGTTCTTC.

Points on this clone: Other DNA sequences of this sample code for an identical CDR3. The rearrangement uses TRBV5-4 and TRBJ2-5, with D hard to call. The CDR3 is 11 residues long. Trimming pared 1 base from V and 2 bases from J, leaving 0 bases between. Germline lookup yields CDR1 SGHNT and CDR2 YYREEE (reference sequence). The CDR3 here is CASSLQETQYF. CDR3 coding DNA: TGTGCCAGCAGCTTGCAAGAGACCCAGTACTTC.

Comments on this clone: Other DNA sequences of this sample code for an identical CDR3. The CDR3 here is CASSLGDRNQPQHF. The CDR3 DNA sequence: TGCGCCAGCAGCTTGGGGGACCGAAATCAGCCCCAGCATTTT. The chain couples TRBV5-1 to TRBJ1-5; perhaps TRBD1 as D (5 bases). CDR3 length equals 14 residues. V was pared by 0 bases and J by 4 bases, with 8 bases between. CDR1 is SGHRS and CDR2 is YFSETQ in the germline V gene.

The chain employs TRBV2 and TRBJ1-6, with 8 positions matching TRBD1. Germline lookup yields CDR1 SNHLY and CDR2 FYNNEI. J lost 9 bases, V lost 6 bases, and 7 bases had no gene match. The length of the CDR3 is 14 residues. As DNA, the CDR3 is TGTGCCAGCAGGCGGACAGGGATAGGTTCACCCCTCCACTTT. Amino acid sequence: CASRRTGIGSPLHF.

This clone was seen at least ten times. The chain recombines TRBV7-9 with TRBJ2-3, with 9 bases matching TRBD1. Germline values: CDR1 SEHNR, CDR2 FQNEAQ (reference sequence). This CDR3 spans 15 amino acids. After removal of 4 bases from V and 5 bases from J, the junction contained 7 bases not matched to a gene. The CDR3 protein is CASSSYRGRRDTQYF. The CDR3 nucleotides read TGTGCCAGCAGCTCCTACAGGGGGCGCAGAGATACGCAGTATTTT.

The chain has TRBV11-2 and TRBJ1-6; a possible D gene is TRBD1 (5 bases). V shed 4 bases and J shed 8 bases, with 15 bases lying between them. The V gene's germline CDR1 is SGHAT and CDR2 FQNNGV. The CDR3 contains 15 residues. DNA of the CDR3: TGTGCCAGCAGCTACTCGACAGCGGACTATTCACCCCTCCACTTT. Protein: CASSYSTADYSPLHF.

The gene calls are TRBV10-3 and TRBJ2-7; D ambiguous. The length of the CDR3 is 12 residues. The V end was cut by 6 bases, the J end by 7 bases, with 13 bases between. The germline CDR1 and CDR2 sequences are ENHRY and SYGVKD. CDR3 residues: CAISMYQAEQYF. CDR3 bases: TGTGCCATCAGCATGTACCAGGCAGAGCAGTACTTC.